The 2 T cell receptor beta chains below come from one sample, sequenced in a study of post-analysis software for immune sequencing data. Study results and limitations: Among five TRBV segments more frequent in patients than controls were TRBV5-6, TRBV5-1 and TRBV20-1.

Prepared TCR beta cDNA libraries contained unique molecular identifiers. TCRdb processed the PCR reads anew with MiXCR; each CDR3 protein has one entry. The data contain around 440,000 distinct CDR3 sequences, under 55% of them singletons. The antigens of these receptors remain unknown. Sequencing was carried out using blood. The receptors come from a girl aged 10 to 17 with multiple sclerosis.

This clonotype was seen only a few times. V is TRBV20-1 and J is TRBJ2-7, with 10 bases identical to TRBD2. The CDR3 has 17 residues. J lost 4 bases, V lost 2 bases, and 14 bases had no gene match. The germline V gene has CDR1 DFQATT and CDR2 SNEGSKA (reference sequence). The CDR3 DNA reads TGCAGTGCTAGAAAGCACTCCCCCGGACTAGCGGCTTACGAGCAGTACTTC. It codes for CSARKHSPGLAAYEQYF.

This clonotype was counted once. The chain employs TRBV7-9 and TRBJ2-1; D uncertain. Germline CDR1 is SEHNR and CDR2 is FQNEAQ (reference sequence). CDR3 length: 13 amino acids. V lost 6 bases and J lost 0, with 6 bases in between. CDR3 nucleotides: TGTGCCAGCAGTCACGTCTCCTACAATGAGCAGTTCTTC. This sequence encodes CASSHVSYNEQFF.